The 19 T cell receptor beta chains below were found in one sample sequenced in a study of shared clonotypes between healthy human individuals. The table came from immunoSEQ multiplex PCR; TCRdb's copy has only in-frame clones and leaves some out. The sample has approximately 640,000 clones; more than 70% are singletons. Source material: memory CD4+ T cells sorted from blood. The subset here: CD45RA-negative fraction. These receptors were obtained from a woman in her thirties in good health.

The CDR3 sequence: CASPRDVTGELFF. The CDR3 DNA reads as TGTGCCAGCCCTCGGGATGTCACCGGGGAGCTGTTTTTT. The gene calls are TRBV25-1 and TRBJ2-2; D may be TRBD2 (5 bases). With 8 bases removed from V and 4 bases from J, the gap between germline ends came to 11 bases. Germline V lookup: CDR1 MGHDK, CDR2 SYGVNS. This CDR3 contains 13 residues.

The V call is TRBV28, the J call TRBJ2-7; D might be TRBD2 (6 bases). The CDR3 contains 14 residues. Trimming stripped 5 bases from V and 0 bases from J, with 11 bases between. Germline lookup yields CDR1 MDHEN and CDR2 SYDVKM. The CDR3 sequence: CASSVPDYSYEQYF. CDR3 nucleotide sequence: TGTGCCAGCAGTGTCCCGGACTACTCCTACGAGCAGTACTTC. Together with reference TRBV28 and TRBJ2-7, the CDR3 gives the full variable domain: DVKVTQSSRYLVKRTGEKVFLECVQDMDHENMFWYRQDPGLGLRLIYFSYDVKMKEKGDIPEGYSVSREKKERFSLILESASTNQTSMYLCASSVPDYSYEQYFGPGTRLTVT.

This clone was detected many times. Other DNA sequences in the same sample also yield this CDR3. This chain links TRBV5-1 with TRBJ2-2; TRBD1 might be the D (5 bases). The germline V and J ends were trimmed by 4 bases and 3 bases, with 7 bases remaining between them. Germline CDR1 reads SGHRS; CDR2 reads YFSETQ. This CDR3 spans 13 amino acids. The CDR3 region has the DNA TGCGCCAGCAGCCTGACAGACACCGGGGAGCTGTTTTTT. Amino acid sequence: CASSLTDTGELFF.

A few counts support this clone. The CDR3 nucleotides are TGTGCCAGCAGTTCCGCCCTCCAAGGGACCCCCCGGTACTTC. The encoded protein is CASSSALQGTPRYF. The chain links TRBV6-5 to TRBJ2-7, with D perhaps being TRBD1 or TRBD2 (5 bases each). Germline CDR1 MNHEY, CDR2 SVGAGI. Trimming took off 4 bases at V and 12 bases at J, with 22 bases between the two ends. The CDR3 sequence is 14 residues long.

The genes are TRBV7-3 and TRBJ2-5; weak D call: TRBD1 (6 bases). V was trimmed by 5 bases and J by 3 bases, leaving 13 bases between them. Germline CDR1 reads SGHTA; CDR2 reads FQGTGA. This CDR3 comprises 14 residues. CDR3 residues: CASSIYGQKETQYF. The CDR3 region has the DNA TGTGCCAGCAGCATTTACGGACAGAAAGAGACCCAGTACTTC.

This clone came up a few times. CDR3 in DNA: TGCGCCAGCAGCGCTGGACTAGCGGGTCACAATGAGCAGTTCTTC. Protein product: CASSAGLAGHNEQFF. The chain joins TRBV5-1 to TRBJ2-1; TRBD2 matches 11 bases. The CDR3 totals 15 residues. Germline loops: CDR1 SGHRS, CDR2 YFSETQ. V shed 4 bases, J shed 5 bases, and the junction held 5 bases outside the gene matches. Variable domain in full (rest from reference TRBV5-1 and TRBJ2-1): KAGVTQTPRYLIKTRGQQVTLSCSPISGHRSVSWYQQTPGQGLQFLFEYFSETQRNKGNFPGRFSGRQFSNSRSEMNVSTLELGDSALYLCASSAGLAGHNEQFFGPGTRLTVL.

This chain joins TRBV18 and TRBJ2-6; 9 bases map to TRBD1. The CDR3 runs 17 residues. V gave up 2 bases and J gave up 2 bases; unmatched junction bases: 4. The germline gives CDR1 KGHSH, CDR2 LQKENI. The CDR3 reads CASSPMGQGAGANVLTF. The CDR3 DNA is TGTGCCAGCTCACCAATGGGACAGGGAGCTGGGGCCAACGTCCTGACTTTC.

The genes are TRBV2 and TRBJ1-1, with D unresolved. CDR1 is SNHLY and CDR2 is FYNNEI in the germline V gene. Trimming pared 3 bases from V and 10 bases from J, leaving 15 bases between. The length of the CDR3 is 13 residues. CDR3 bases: TGTGCCAGCAGTGATGTCGGACTTGATGTAGCTTTCTTT. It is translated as CASSDVGLDVAFF. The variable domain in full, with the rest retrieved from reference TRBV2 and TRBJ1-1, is EPEVTQTPSHQVTQMGQEVILRCVPISNHLYFYWYRQILGQKVEFLVSFYNNEISEKSEIFDDQFSVERPDGSNFTLKIRSTKLEDSAMYFCASSDVGLDVAFFGQGTRLTVV.

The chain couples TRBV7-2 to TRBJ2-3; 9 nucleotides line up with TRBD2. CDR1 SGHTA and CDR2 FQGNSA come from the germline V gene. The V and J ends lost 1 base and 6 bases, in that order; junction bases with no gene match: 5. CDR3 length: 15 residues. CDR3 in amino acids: CASSLGGRALDTQYF. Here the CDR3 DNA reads TGTGCCAGCAGCTTAGGCGGGAGGGCCTTGGATACGCAGTATTTT.

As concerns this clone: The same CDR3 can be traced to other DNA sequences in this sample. The CDR3 protein is CASSQPTSGAYNEQFF. The CDR3 DNA reads as TGCGCCAGCAGCCAACCGACTAGCGGAGCCTACAATGAGCAGTTCTTC. The chain joins TRBV4-1 to TRBJ2-1, with 9 bases matching TRBD2. The CDR3 has 16 residues. CDR1 and CDR2 from the germline V gene are MGHRA and YSYEKL. J lost 2 bases, V lost 2 bases, and 4 bases had no gene match.

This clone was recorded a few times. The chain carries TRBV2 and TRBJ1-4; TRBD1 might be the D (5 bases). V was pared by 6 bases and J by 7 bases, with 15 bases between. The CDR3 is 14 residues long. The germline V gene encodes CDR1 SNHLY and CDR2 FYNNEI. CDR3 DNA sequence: TGTGCCAGCAGCCCGACTCATCAGGGTGAAAAACTGTTTTTT. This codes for CASSPTHQGEKLFF.

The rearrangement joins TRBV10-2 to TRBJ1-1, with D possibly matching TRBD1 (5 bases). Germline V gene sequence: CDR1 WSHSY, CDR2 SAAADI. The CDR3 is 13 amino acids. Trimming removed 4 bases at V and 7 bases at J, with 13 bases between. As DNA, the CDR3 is TGCGCCAGCAGTGGGGCGCGGGGGGGTGAAGCTTTCTTT. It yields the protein CASSGARGGEAFF.

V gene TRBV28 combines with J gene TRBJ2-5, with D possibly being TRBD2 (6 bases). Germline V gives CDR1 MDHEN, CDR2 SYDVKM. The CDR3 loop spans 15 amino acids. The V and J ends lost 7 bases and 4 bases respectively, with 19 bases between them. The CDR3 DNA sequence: TGTGCCAGCAAACCCATAGGGACTCTAGTAGAGACCCAGTACTTC. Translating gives CASKPIGTLVETQYF.

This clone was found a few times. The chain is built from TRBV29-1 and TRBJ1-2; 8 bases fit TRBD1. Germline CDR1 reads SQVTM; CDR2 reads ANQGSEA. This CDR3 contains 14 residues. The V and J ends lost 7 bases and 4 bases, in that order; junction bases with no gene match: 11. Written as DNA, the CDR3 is TGCAGCGCCCTGGTTCAGGGGGCAGGCTATGGCTACACCTTC. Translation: CSALVQGAGYGYTF.

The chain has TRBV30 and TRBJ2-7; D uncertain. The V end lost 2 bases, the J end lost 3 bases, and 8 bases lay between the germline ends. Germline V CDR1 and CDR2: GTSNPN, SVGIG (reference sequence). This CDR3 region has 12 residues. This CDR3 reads CAWSSVGYEQYF. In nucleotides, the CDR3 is TGTGCCTGGAGTTCGGTCGGCTACGAGCAGTACTTC. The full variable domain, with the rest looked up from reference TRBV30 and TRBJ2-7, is SQTIHQWPATLVQPVGSPLSLECTVEGTSNPNLYWYRQAAGRGLQLLFYSVGIGQISSEVPQNLSASRPQDRQFILSSKKLLLSDSGFYLCAWSSVGYEQYFGPGTRLTVT.

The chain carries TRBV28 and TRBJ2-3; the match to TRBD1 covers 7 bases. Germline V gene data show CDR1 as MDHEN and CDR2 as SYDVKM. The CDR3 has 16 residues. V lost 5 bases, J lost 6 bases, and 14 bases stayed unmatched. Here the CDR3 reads CASSLQGFRLMDTQYF. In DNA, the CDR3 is TGTGCCAGCAGTCTACAGGGGTTTCGTTTGATGGATACGCAGTATTTT.

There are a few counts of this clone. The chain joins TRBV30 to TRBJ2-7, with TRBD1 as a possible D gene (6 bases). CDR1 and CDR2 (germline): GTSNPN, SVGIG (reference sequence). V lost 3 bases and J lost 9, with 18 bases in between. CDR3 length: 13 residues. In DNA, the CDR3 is TGTGCCTGGAGGTCGCATCCGGGACAAGGGCAGTACTTC. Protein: CAWRSHPGQGQYF.

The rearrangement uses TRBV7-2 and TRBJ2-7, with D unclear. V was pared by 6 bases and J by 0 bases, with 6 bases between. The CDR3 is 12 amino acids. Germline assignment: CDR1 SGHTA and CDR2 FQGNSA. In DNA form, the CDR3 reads TGTGCCAGCAGGAAGGGCTCCTACGAGCAGTACTTC. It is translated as CASRKGSYEQYF.

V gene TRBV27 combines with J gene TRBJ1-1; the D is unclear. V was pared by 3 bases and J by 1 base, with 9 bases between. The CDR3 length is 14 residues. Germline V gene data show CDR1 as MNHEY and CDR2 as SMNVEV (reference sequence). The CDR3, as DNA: TGTGCCAGCAGTTTTGTAGGGCAGAACACTGAAGCTTTCTTT. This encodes CASSFVGQNTEAFF.